These T cell receptor beta chains were read from a single sample in a study of blood T cell repertoires in COVID-19. Data came from immunoSEQ multiplex PCR; TCRdb stores just in-frame clones and leaves some out. This table has approximately 490,000 clones, around 87% appearing once. Sequencing used PBMCs or T cells enriched from blood (not recorded which). Every receptor here comes from a woman in her late teens or twenties who had recovered from COVID-19. The CDR3 runs from the conserved cysteine through the conserved F or W. Each record gives: CDR3 protein, CDR3 DNA, V gene, J gene, D gene, clone size. The D gene is left open where the match is weak. Size values are once, few and many counts, or a class for expanded clones, and some rows have none.

CDR3: CASSLVGRGPSVATNEKLFF
DNA: TGTGCCAGCAGCTTAGTAGGCAGGGGGCCCTCAGTTGCAACTAATGAAAAACTGTTTTTT
V: TRBV7-8
J: TRBJ1-4
D: TRBD1
size: -

CDR3: CASSFRGTPLHF
DNA: TGTGCCAGCAGTTTTAGGGGAACACCCCTCCACTTT
V: TRBV27
J: TRBJ1-6
D: -
size: -

CDR3: CASSPGMSTDTQYF
DNA: TGTGCCAGCAGTCCGGGGATGAGCACAGATACGCAGTATTTT
V: TRBV7-9
J: TRBJ2-3
D: -
size: -

CDR3: CASRLQGTNEKLFF
DNA: TGCGCCAGCAGATTACAGGGAACTAATGAAAAACTGTTTTTT
V: TRBV5-1
J: TRBJ1-4
D: -
size: -

CDR3: CASSKQGRQPQHF
DNA: TGTGCCAGTAGCAAACAGGGCAGGCAGCCCCAGCATTTT
V: TRBV19
J: TRBJ1-5
D: -
size: -

CDR3: CAWSVGLAYGYTF
DNA: TGTGCCTGGAGTGTAGGGCTAGCCTATGGCTACACCTTC
V: TRBV30
J: TRBJ1-2
D: -
size: -

CDR3: CASSEEQGGNGYTF
DNA: TGTGCCAGCAGTGAAGAGCAGGGAGGGAATGGCTACACCTTC
V: TRBV2
J: TRBJ1-2
D: -
size: -

CDR3: CASSWSGVGGELFF
DNA: TGTGCCAGCAGCTGGTCAGGGGTTGGCGGGGAGCTGTTTTTT
V: TRBV2
J: TRBJ2-2
D: -
size: few

CDR3: CATSAATGDLTGELFF
DNA: TGTGCCACCAGTGCTGCGACAGGGGACCTCACCGGGGAGCTGTTTTTT
V: TRBV24-1
J: TRBJ2-2
D: TRBD1
size: -

CDR3: CASSSRAGDYTF
DNA: TGTGCCAGCAGCTCACGCGCCGGGGACTACACCTTC
V: TRBV3-1/TRBV3-2
J: TRBJ1-2
D: -
size: -

CDR3: CASSTLTGSSYEQYF
DNA: TGCGCCAGCAGCACACTAACAGGGTCTTCCTACGAGCAGTACTTC
V: TRBV5-1
J: TRBJ2-7
D: -
size: -

CDR3: CASSQETTDTQYF
DNA: TGCGCCAGCAGCCAAGAAACAACAGATACGCAGTATTTT
V: TRBV4-1
J: TRBJ2-3
D: -
size: -

CDR3: CASYAGQGNNSPLHF
DNA: TGTGCCAGCTACGCCGGACAGGGGAATAATTCACCCCTCCACTTT
V: TRBV2
J: TRBJ1-6
D: TRBD1
size: -

CDR3: CASSLGLEDEQYF
DNA: TGCGCCAGCAGCTTGGGGCTGGAGGACGAGCAGTACTTC
V: TRBV5-1
J: TRBJ2-7
D: -
size: -

CDR3: CASSQRILAGANTGELFF
DNA: TGCGCCAGCAGCCAGAGGATTCTAGCGGGGGCCAACACCGGGGAGCTGTTTTTT
V: TRBV4-1
J: TRBJ2-2
D: TRBD2
size: -

CDR3: CASSSETSGIGNEQFF
DNA: TGTGCCAGCAGTTCCGAAACTAGCGGCATTGGGAATGAGCAGTTCTTC
V: TRBV6-5
J: TRBJ2-1
D: TRBD2
size: -

CDR3: CASSLGEYNEQFF
DNA: TGTGCCAGCAGCTTAGGGGAGTACAATGAGCAGTTCTTC
V: TRBV7-3
J: TRBJ2-1
D: -
size: -

CDR3: CASSFGGQGYTF
DNA: TGTGCCAGCAGTTTCGGGGGGCAAGGCTACACCTTC
V: TRBV12-3/TRBV12-4
J: TRBJ1-2
D: -
size: -

CDR3: CASSETGTGDEKLFF
DNA: TGTGCCAGCAGCGAAACTGGGACAGGGGACGAAAAACTGTTTTTT
V: TRBV4-2
J: TRBJ1-4
D: TRBD1
size: once

CDR3: CASIRLAGDNEQYF
DNA: TGTGCCAGCATTCGACTAGCGGGGGACAACGAGCAGTACTTC
V: TRBV2
J: TRBJ2-7
D: TRBD2
size: -

CDR3: CASSPTSLGESYEQYF
DNA: TGTGCCAGCAGCCCGACTTCGTTAGGGGAATCCTACGAGCAGTACTTC
V: TRBV7-6
J: TRBJ2-7
D: -
size: -